There are many counts of the clone carrying this T cell receptor beta chain. Via MiXCR, TCRdb re-called the RT-PCR reads, giving one row per CDR3 protein. In the table there are 550,000 to 750,000 distinct CDR3 sequences, more than 13% of which are singletons. Trimming cost V 5 bases and J 5 bases, with 15 bases left between them. The V gene's germline CDR1 is DFQATT and CDR2 SNEGSKA (reference sequence). The CDR3 loop spans 13 amino acids. Sample: memory CD4+ T cells from blood. This sequence was found in a female donor in good health, serving as a healthy control. The V call is TRBV20-1, the J call TRBJ2-5; no clear D gene. The CDR3 coding sequence is TGCAGTGCTCGTTACCCCCCCCGGGAGACCCAGTACTTC. Translated, it gives CSARYPPRETQYF.